This T cell receptor (beta chain) appears in the sequencing data of a study of regulatory T cells in long-lasting Graves disease. Study-level findings and limits: Newly diagnosed disease favored TRBV20-1 and TRBJ2-1 over persistent disease.

Both iRepertoire HTBI primers and Arm-PCR of CDR3 regions were used to build the TCR beta libraries. TCRdb reanalysed the multiplex PCR reads using MiXCR and keeps one entry per CDR3 protein. The data contain 520,000 or so distinct CDR3 sequences, more than 10% of them singletons. Time point: newly diagnosed GD, antithyroid drugs for less than 3 months. Extracted PBMC RNA gave rise to the TCR library. V lost 1 base, J lost 0 bases, and 9 bases lay in between. The germline V gene has CDR1 MNHEY and CDR2 SVGEGT. The CDR3 has 15 residues. This clonotype occurred many times. Antigen specificity is unknown. These data are also associated with another study on T cells in Graves' hyperthyroidism and ophthalmopathy.

Sequences were derived from peripheral blood mononuclear cells (PBMCs), sampled at new diagnosis, from a patient treated with antithyroid drugs. The chain employs TRBV6-2 or TRBV6-3 and TRBJ1-2, with D unclear. This TCR was recovered from a woman in her twenties or thirties with Graves disease. In nucleotides, the CDR3 is TGTGCCAGCAGTTACTTTGGTGGATCTAACTATGGCTACACCTTC. Translating it yields CASSYFGGSNYGYTF.